The 5 T cell receptor beta chains below all came from one sample that was sequenced in a study of kidney transplant recipient with SARS-CoV-2 infection. TCRdb fed the reads into MiXCR, producing one record per CDR3 protein. The data contain 200,000 to 250,000 distinct CDR3 sequences, around 30% of them singletons. The sequenced sample was a blood sample, obtained at baseline and around day 120 from a kidney transplant recipient. The receptors come from a male patient aged 30 to 39 who had COVID-19 and was a kidney transplant recipient. Some T cells may be the graft donor's.

This clonotype showed up many times. This chain links TRBV7-2 with TRBJ1-2; no reliable D call. The CDR3 is 17 residues long. V dropped 4 bases and J dropped 4 bases, with 22 bases sitting between them. Germline V gives CDR1 SGHTA, CDR2 FQGNSA. The CDR3 region has the DNA TGTGCCAGCAGCTATTATATCAGAGACGGAAAGACCTATGGCTACACCTTC. Translation gives CASSYYIRDGKTYGYTF.

This clonotype was observed many times. The genes are TRBV19 and TRBJ2-7; perhaps D is TRBD1 or TRBD2 (5 bases each). Germline V gives CDR1 LNHDA, CDR2 SQIVND (reference sequence). The CDR3 contains 14 residues. The V gene lost 1 base and the J gene lost 1 base, with 8 bases spanning the gap. CDR3 loop: CASSIGDGSYEQYF. The CDR3 DNA sequence: TGTGCCAGTAGTATAGGGGACGGGTCCTACGAGCAGTACTTC.

In regard to this clonotype: One base away lies a much larger clone, so this may be a sequencing read error. This chain joins TRBV6-6 and TRBJ2-7; 10 bases fit TRBD2. This CDR3 comprises 19 residues. The germline V gene has CDR1 MNHNY and CDR2 SVGAGI (reference sequence). CDR3 in DNA: TGTTCCAGCAGTTCCGCTAGCGGGAGTTACTTAACTCCAGAATACGAGCAGTACTTC. It yields the protein CSSSSASGSYLTPEYEQYF.

A single count supports this clonotype. A much larger clone is a single base away; this may be a read error. The V call is TRBV19, the J call TRBJ2-5, with D perhaps TRBD1 or TRBD2 (5 bases each). The J call may be wrong; the DNA end is better matched by TRBJ2-7. Germline V gives CDR1 LNHDA, CDR2 SQIVND (reference sequence). The length of the CDR3 is 12 residues. The CDR3 sequence: CATRGSSYEQYF. CDR3 DNA: TGTGCCACCCGGGGCAGTTCCTACGAGCAGTACTTC.

This clonotype has at least ten counts. The V gene is TRBV19, the J gene TRBJ1-5, with D possibly TRBD1 on 5 matching bases. There are 17 residues in the CDR3. Germline CDR1 reads LNHDA; CDR2 reads SQIVND (reference sequence). The V gene lost 8 bases and the J gene lost 1 base, with 21 bases spanning the gap. The CDR3 sequence: CASGSAAGRSSNQPQHF. The CDR3 DNA sequence: TGTGCCAGTGGCTCCGCGGCAGGGCGATCGAGCAATCAGCCCCAGCATTTT.